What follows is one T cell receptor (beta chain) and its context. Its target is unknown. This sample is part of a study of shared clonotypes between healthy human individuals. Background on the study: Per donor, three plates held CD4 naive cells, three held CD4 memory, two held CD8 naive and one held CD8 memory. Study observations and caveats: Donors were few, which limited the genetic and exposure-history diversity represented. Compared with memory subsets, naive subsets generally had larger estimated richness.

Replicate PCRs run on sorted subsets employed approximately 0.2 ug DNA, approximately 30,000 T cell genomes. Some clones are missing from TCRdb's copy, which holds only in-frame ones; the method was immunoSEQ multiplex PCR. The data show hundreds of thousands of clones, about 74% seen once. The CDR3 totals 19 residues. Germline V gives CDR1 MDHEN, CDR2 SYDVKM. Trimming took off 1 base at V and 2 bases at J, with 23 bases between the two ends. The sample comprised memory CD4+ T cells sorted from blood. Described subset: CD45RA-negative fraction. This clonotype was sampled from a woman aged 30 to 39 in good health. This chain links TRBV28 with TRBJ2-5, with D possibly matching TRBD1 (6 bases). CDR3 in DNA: TGTGCCAGCAGTTTATTAACTTTCCGGGACACAGCAGGACAAGAGACCCAGTACTTC. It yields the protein CASSLLTFRDTAGQETQYF.